This T cell receptor (beta chain) was observed in a study of T cells in narcolepsy. About the research overall: Healthy controls were enrolled alongside patients with narcolepsy type 1 or type 2.

About this clone itself: The antigen remains unidentified.

Findings and caveats of the study: HCRT-specific and TRIB2-specific autoreactive clonotypes appeared among same-patient CSF and blood CD4+ clonotypes. Healthy controls reportedly lacked the autoreactive clonotypes serially found in patients' blood.

Sequencing was performed with immunoSEQ multiplex PCR; in TCRdb, only in-frame clones are kept and a portion is missing. The table includes some 30,000 clones, roughly four fifths detected once. Trimming removed 1 base from V and 1 base from J, with 14 bases in between. CDR1 and CDR2 (germline): SGHRS, YFSETQ. The CDR3 contains 16 residues. The receptor comes from a human donor with narcolepsy. The sequenced sample consisted of CD45RA- memory CD4+ T cells from PBMCs. The V and J genes are TRBV5-1 and TRBJ1-1, with D possibly being TRBD1 (6 bases). CDR3 sequence reads: CASSLTGWGANTEAFF. The CDR3 DNA follows: TGCGCCAGCAGCTTGACAGGGTGGGGGGCGAACACTGAAGCTTTCTTT.